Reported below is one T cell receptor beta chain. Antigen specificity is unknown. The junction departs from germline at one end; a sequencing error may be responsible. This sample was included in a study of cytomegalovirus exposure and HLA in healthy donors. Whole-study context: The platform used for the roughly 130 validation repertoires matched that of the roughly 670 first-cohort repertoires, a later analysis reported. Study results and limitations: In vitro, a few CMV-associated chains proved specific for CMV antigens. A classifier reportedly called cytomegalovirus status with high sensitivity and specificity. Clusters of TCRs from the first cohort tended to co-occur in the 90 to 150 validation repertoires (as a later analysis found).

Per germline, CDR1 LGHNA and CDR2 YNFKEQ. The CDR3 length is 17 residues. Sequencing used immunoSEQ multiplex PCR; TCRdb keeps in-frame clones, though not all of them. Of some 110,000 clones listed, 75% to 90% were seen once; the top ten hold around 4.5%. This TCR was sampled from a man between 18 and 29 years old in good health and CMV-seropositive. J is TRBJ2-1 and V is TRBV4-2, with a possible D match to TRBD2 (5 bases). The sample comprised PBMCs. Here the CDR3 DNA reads TGTACCAGCAGCCAAGCCCAACAGCGGAGCTCCTACAATGAGCAGTTCTTC. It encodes CTSSQAQQRSSYNEQFF.